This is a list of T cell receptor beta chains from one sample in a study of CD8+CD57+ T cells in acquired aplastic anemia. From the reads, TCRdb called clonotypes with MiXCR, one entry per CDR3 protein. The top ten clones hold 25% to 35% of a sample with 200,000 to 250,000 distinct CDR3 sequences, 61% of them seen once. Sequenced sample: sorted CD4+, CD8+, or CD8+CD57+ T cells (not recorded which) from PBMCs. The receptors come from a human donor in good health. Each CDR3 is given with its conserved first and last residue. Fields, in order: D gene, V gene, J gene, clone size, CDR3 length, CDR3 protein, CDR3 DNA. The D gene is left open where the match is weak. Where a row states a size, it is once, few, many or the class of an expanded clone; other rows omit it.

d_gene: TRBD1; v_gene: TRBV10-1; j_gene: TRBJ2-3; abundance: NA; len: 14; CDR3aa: CASSGDRSGNTQYF; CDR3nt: TGCGCCAGCAGTGGGGACAGGAGTGGAAATACGCAGTATTTT
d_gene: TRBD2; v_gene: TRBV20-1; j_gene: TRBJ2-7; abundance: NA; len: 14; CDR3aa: CSARDSGGSVSPYF; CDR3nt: TGCAGTGCTAGAGATTCGGGGGGTTCTGTATCGCCGTACTTC
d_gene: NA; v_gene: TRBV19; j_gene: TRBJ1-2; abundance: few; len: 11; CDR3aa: CASRDLYGYTF; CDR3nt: TGTGCCAGTAGGGATCTCTATGGCTACACCTTC
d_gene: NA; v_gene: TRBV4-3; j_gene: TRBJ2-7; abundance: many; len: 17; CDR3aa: CASSQARNTGFPYEQYF; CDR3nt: TGCGCCAGCAGCCAAGCCCGGAATACAGGGTTCCCCTACGAGCAGTACTTC
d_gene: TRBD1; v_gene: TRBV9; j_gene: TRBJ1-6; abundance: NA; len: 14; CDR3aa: CASSELQGNSPLHF; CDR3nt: TGTGCCAGCAGCGAACTACAGGGGAACTCACCCCTCCACTTT
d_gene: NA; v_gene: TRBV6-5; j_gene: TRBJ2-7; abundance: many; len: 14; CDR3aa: CASREGTLTYEQYF; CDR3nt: TGTGCCAGCAGAGAAGGGACTTTAACCTACGAGCAGTACTTC
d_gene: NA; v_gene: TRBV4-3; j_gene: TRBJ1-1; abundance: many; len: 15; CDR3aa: CASSQGENQNTEAFF; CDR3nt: TGCGCCAGCAGCCAAGGAGAGAACCAGAACACTGAAGCTTTCTTT
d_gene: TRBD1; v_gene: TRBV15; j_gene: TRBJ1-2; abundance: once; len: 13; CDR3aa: CATSKGQGYGYTF; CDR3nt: TGTGCCACCAGCAAAGGACAGGGCTATGGCTACACCTTC
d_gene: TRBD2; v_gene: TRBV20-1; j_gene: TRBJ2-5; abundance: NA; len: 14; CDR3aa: CSASNGGGEETQYF; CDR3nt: TGCAGTGCTAGCAACGGGGGGGGGGAGGAGACCCAGTACTTC
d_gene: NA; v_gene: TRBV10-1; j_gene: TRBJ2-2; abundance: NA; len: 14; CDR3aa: CASRLRQCTGELFF; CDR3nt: TGCGCCAGCAGACTAAGACAGTGCACCGGGGAGCTGTTTTTT
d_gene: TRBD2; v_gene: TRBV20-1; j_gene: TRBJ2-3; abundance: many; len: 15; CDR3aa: CSDRTSGTHTDTQYF; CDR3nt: TGCAGTGACCGGACTAGCGGGACCCACACAGATACGCAGTATTTT
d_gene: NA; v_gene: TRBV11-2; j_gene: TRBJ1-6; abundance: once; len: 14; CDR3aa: CASSSGSIGSPLHF; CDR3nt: TGTGCCAGCAGCTCCGGTAGCATAGGATCACCCCTCCACTTT
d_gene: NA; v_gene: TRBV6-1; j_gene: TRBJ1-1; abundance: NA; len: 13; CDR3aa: CASSEAQSTEAFF; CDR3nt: TGTGCCAGCAGTGAAGCGCAGAGCACTGAAGCTTTCTTT
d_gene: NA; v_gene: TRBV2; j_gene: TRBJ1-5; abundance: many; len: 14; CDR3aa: CASSDGVSNQPQHF; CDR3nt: TGTGCCAGCAGTGACGGAGTTAGCAATCAGCCCCAGCATTTT
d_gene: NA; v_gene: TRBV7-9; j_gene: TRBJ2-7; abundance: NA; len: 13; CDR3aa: CASSQIDEYEQYF; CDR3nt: TGTGCCAGCAGCCAAATCGACGAGTACGAGCAGTACTTC
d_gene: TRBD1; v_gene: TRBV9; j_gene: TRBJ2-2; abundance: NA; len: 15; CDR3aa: CASSVEGTVRGELFF; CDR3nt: TGTGCCAGCAGCGTAGAGGGGACAGTTCGTGGGGAGCTGTTTTTT
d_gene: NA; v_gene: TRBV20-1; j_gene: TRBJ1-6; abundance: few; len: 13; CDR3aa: CSARRQHNSPLHF; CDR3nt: TGCAGTGCTAGGAGACAGCATAATTCACCCCTCCACTTT
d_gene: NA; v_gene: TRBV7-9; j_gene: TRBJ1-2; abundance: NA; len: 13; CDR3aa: CASSLVNSYGYTF; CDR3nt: TGTGCCAGCAGCTTGGTAAATAGCTATGGCTACACCTTC
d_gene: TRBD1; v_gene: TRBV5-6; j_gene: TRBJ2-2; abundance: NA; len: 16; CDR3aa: CASSLPGQGVTGELVF; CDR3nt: TGTGCCAGCAGTCTCCCGGGACAGGGGGTAACCGGGGAGCTGGTTTTT
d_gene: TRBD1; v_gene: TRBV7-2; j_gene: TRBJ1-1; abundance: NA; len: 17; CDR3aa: CASSLVAGGIDGTEAFF; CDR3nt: TGTGCCAGCAGCTTAGTGGCAGGGGGGATTGATGGAACTGAAGCTTTCTTT
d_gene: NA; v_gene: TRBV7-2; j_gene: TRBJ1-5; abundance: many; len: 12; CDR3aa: CASSLAYQPQHF; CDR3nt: TGTGCCAGCAGCTTAGCGTATCAGCCCCAGCATTTT
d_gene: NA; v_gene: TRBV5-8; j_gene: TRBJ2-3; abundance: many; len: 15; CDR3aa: CASSLVGLHTDTQYF; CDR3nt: TGTGCCAGCAGCTTGGTCGGGCTCCACACAGATACGCAGTATTTT
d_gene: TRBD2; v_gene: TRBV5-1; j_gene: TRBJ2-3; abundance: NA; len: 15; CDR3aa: CASSFGGGDTDTQYF; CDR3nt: TGCGCCAGCAGCTTTGGCGGGGGGGACACAGATACGCAGTATTTT
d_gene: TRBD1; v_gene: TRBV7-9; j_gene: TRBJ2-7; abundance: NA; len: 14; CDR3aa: CASSKTGVFYEQYF; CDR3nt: TGTGCCAGCAGCAAAACAGGGGTCTTCTACGAGCAGTACTTC
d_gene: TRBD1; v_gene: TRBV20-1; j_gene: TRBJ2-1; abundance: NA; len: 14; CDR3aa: CSVHPGQGYDEQFF; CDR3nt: TGCAGTGTTCACCCGGGACAGGGATACGATGAGCAGTTCTTC
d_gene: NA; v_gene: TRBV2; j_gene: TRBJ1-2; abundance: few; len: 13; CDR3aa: CASSEGNRAGYTF; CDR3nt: TGTGCCAGCAGTGAAGGGAACAGGGCTGGCTACACCTTC
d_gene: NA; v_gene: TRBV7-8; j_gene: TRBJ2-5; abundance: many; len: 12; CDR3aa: CASSPSGETQYF; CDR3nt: TGTGCCAGCAGCCCAAGCGGGGAGACCCAGTACTTC
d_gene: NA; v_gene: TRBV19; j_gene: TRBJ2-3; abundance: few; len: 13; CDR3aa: CASRTTGQATQYF; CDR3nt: TGTGCCAGTAGGACGACCGGCCAGGCGACGCAGTATTTT
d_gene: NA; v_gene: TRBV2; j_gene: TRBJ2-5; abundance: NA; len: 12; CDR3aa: CASSGGAETQYF; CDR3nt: TGTGCCAGCAGTGGGGGCGCCGAGACCCAGTACTTC
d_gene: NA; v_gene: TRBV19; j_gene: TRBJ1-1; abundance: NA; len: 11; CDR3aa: CASSIAGEAFF; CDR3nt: TGTGCCAGTAGTATAGCTGGTGAAGCTTTCTTT
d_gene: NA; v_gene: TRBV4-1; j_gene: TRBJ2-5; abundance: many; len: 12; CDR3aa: CASSQDFETQYF; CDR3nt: TGCGCTAGCAGCCAAGATTTTGAGACCCAGTACTTC
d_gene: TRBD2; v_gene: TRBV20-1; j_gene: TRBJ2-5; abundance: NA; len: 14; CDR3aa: CSASLAGGQETQYF; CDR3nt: TGCAGTGCTTCACTAGCGGGAGGACAAGAGACCCAGTACTTC
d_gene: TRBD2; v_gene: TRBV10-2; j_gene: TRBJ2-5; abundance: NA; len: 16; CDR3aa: CASSEPRTSGPGAQYF; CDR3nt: TGCGCCAGCAGTGAGCCTAGGACTAGCGGCCCCGGGGCCCAGTACTTC
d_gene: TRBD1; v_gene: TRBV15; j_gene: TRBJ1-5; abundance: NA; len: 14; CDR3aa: CATRGQGAGQPQHF; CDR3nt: TGTGCCACAAGGGGACAGGGGGCCGGTCAGCCCCAGCATTTT
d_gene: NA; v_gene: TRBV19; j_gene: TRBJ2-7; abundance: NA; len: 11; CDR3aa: CASSGSYEQYF; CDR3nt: TGTGCCAGTAGTGGATCCTACGAGCAGTACTTC
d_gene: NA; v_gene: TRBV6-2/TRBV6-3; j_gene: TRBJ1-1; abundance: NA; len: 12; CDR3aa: CASSYHGTEAFF; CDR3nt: TGTGCCAGCAGTTACCACGGTACTGAAGCTTTCTTT
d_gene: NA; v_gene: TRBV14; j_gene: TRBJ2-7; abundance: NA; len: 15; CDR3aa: CASRRTRDTTYEQYF; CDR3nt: TGTGCCAGCAGACGAACCCGGGACACAACCTACGAGCAGTACTTC
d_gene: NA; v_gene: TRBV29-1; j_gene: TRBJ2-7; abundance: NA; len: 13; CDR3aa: CSVERDGPSEQYF; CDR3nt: TGCAGCGTGGAAAGGGACGGCCCCAGCGAGCAGTACTTC
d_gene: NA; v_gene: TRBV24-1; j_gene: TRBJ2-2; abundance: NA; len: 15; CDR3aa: CATSDLVADTGELFF; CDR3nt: TGTGCCACCAGTGATTTAGTGGCAGACACCGGGGAGCTGTTTTTT
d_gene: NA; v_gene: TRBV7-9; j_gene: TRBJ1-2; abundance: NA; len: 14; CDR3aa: CASRPSGGGRGYTF; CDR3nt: TGTGCCAGCAGGCCTAGTGGTGGAGGGAGGGGCTACACCTTC
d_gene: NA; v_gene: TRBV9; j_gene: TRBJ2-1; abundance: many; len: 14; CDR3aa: CASSVEFSYNEQFF; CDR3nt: TGTGCCAGCAGCGTAGAGTTTTCCTACAATGAGCAGTTCTTC
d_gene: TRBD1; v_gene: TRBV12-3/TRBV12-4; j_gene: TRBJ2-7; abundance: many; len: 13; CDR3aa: CASSLEGTAEQYF; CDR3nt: TGTGCCAGCAGTTTAGAAGGGACAGCCGAGCAGTACTTC
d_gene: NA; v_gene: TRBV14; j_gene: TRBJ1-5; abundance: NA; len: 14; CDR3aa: CASSPGQGNQPQHF; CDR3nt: TGTGCCAGCAGCCCCGGTCAGGGCAATCAGCCCCAGCATTTT
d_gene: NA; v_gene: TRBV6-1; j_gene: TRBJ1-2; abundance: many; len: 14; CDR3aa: CASSEWVSNYGYTF; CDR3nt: TGTGCCAGCAGTGAATGGGTGTCTAACTATGGCTACACCTTC
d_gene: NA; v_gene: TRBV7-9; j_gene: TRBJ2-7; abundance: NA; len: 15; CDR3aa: CASSLAADRYYEQYF; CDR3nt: TGTGCCAGCAGCTTAGCTGCGGACAGATACTACGAGCAGTACTTC
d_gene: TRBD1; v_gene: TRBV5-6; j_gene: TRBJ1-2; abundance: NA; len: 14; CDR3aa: CASSFSQGVGGYTF; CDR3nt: TGTGCCAGCAGCTTCTCACAGGGGGTCGGGGGCTACACCTTC
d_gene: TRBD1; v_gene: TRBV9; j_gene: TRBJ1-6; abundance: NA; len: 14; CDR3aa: CASSQDHRGSPLHF; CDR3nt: TGTGCCAGCAGCCAAGATCACAGGGGATCACCCCTCCACTTT
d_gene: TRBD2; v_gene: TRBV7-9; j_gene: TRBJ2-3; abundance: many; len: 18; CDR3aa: CASSGRKLAGAGTDTQYF; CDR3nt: TGTGCCAGCAGCGGGCGGAAACTAGCGGGAGCCGGCACAGATACGCAGTATTTT
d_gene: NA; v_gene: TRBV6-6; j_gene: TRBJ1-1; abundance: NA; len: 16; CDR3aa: CASSYGLWGMNTEAFF; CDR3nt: TGTGCCAGCAGTTACGGGCTGTGGGGGATGAACACTGAAGCTTTCTTT
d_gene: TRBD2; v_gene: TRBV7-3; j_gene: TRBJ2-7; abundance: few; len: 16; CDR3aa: CASSLMPAGEDYEQYF; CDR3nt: TGTGCCAGCAGCTTAATGCCAGCGGGGGAGGACTACGAGCAGTACTTC
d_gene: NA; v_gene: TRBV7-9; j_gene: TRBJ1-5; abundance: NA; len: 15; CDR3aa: CASSLGAYDNQPQHF; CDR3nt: TGTGCCAGCAGCTTAGGGGCCTACGACAATCAGCCCCAGCATTTT